The TCR beta chain described here comes from a study of blood T cell repertoires in COVID-19. Data came from immunoSEQ multiplex PCR; TCRdb stores just in-frame clones and leaves some out. The sample holds 150,000 to 200,000 clones; about 88% are singletons and the top ten take 2% to 3%. This clone is medium-sized. Germline V gene sequence: CDR1 LGHNA, CDR2 YSLEER. V was shortened by 3 bases and J by 8 bases, with 16 bases between the two germline ends. The CDR3 loop spans 15 amino acids. The sequenced material came from peripheral blood. The gene calls are TRBV4-3 and TRBJ1-4; D is perhaps TRBD1 (6 bases). The TCR was taken from a woman of 80 years or more with COVID-19, enrolled during active disease. As DNA, the CDR3 is TGCGCCAGCAGCCATGTCGACAGGTGGGGAGAAAAACTGTTTTTT. This gives the protein CASSHVDRWGEKLFF.